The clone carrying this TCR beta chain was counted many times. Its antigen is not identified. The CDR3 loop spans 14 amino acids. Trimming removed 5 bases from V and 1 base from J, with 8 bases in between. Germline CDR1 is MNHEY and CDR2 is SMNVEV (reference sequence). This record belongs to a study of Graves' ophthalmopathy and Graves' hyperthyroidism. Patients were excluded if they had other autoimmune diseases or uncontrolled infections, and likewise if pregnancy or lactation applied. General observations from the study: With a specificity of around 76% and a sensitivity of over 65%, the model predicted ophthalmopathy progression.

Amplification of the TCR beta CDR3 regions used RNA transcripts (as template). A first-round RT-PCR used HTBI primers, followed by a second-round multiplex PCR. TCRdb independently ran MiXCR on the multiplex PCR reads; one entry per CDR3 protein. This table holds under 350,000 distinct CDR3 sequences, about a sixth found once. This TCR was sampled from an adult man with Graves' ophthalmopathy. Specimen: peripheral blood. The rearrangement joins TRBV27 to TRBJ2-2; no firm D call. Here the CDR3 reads CASSPPRNTGELFF. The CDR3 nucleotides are TGTGCCAGCAGTCCACCACGGAACACCGGGGAGCTGTTTTTT.